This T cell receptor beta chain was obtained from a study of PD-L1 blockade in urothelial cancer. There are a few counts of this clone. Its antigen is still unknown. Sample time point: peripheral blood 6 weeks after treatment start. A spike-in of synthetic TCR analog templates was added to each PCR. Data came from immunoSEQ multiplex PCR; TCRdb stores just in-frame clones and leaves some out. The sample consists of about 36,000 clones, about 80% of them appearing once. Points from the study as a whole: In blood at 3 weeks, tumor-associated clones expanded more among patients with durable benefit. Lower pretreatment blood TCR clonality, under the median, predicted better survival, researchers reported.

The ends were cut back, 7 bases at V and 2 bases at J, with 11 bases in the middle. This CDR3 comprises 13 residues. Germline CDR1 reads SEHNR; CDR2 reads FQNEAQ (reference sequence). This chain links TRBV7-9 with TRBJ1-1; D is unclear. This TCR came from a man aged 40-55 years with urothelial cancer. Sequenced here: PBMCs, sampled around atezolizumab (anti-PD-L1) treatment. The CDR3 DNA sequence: TGTGCCAGCACCTATGAGGGTAACACTGAAGCTTTCTTT. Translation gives CASTYEGNTEAFF.